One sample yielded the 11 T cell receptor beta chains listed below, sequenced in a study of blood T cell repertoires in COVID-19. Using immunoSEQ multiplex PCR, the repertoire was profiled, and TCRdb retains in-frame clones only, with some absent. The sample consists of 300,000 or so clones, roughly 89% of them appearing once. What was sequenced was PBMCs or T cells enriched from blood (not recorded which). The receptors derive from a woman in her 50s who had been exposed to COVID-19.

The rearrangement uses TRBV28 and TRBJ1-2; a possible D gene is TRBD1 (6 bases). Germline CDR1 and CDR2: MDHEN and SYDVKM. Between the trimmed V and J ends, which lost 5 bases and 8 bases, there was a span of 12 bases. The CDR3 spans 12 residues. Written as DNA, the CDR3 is TGTGCCAGCAGTAATCCAGGGACAGGCTACACCTTC. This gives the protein CASSNPGTGYTF.

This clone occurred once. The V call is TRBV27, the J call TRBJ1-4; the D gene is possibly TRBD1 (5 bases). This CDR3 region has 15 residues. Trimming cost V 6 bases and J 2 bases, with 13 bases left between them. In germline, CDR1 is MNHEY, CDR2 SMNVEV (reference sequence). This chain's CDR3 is CASSPQGSTNEKLFF. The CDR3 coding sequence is TGTGCCAGCAGCCCGCAGGGATCTACTAATGAAAAACTGTTTTTT.

The CDR3 DNA reads as TGTGCCACCAGTGGCCCCCGGGACAGGGGGGGTGGGAACTATGGCTACACCTTC. Translation gives CATSGPRDRGGGNYGYTF. The chain links TRBV24-1 to TRBJ1-2, with TRBD1 matching over 11 bases. Germline values: CDR1 KGHDR, CDR2 SFDVKD. Trimming at V came to 5 bases and at J to 2 bases, leaving 12 bases not matched to a gene. CDR3 length equals 18 residues.

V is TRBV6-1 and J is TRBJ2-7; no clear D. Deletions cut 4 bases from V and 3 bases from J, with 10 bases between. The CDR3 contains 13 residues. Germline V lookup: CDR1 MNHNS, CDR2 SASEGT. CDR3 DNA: TGTGCCAGCAGTGTAGAGGCTGACTACGAGCAGTACTTC. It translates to CASSVEADYEQYF.

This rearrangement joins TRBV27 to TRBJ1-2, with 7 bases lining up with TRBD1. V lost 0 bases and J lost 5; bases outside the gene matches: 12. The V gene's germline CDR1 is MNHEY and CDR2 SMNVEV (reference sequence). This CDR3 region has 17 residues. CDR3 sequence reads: CASSLSGGSLSWYGYTF. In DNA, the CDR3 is TGTGCCAGCAGTTTATCAGGGGGCAGTTTATCATGGTATGGCTACACCTTC.

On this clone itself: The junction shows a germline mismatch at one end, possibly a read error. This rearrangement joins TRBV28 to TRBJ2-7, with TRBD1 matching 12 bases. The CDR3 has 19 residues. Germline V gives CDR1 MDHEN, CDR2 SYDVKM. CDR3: CASSPPSAGTGGKYYGQYF. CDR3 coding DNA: TGTGCCAGCAGCCCACCTTCCGCCGGGACAGGGGGCAAATACTACGGGCAGTACTTC.

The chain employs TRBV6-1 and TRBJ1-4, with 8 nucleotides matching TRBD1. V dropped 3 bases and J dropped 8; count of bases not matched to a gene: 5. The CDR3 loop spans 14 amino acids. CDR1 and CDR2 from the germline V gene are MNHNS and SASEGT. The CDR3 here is CASSDRGLNEKLFF. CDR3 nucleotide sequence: TGTGCCAGCAGTGACAGGGGGCTAAACGAAAAACTGTTTTTT.

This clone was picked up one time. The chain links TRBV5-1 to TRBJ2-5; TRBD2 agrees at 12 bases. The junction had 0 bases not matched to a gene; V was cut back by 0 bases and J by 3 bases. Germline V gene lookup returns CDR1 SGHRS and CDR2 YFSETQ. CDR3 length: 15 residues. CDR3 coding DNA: TGCGCCAGCAGCTTGGCTAGCGGGGGGGAAGAGACCCAGTACTTC. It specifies CASSLASGGEETQYF.

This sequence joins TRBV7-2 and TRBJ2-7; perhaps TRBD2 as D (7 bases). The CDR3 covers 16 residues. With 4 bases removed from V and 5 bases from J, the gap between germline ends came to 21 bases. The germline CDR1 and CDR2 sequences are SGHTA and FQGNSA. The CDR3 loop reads CASSSRGGLLENEQYF. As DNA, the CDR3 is TGTGCCAGCAGCTCCCGCGGGGGCCTCTTGGAGAACGAGCAGTACTTC. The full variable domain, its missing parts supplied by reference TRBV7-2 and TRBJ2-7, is GAGVSQSPSNKVTEKGKDVELRCDPISGHTALYWYRQSLGQGLEFLIYFQGNSAPDKSGLPSDRFSAERTGGSVSTLTIQRTQQEDSAVYLCASSSRGGLLENEQYFGPGTRLTVT.

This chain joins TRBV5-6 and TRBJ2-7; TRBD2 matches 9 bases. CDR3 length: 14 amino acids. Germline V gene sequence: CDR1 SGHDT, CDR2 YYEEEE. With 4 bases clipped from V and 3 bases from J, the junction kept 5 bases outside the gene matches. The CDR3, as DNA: TGTGCCAGCAGCCCGCGGACTAGCGTCTACGAGCAGTACTTC. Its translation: CASSPRTSVYEQYF.

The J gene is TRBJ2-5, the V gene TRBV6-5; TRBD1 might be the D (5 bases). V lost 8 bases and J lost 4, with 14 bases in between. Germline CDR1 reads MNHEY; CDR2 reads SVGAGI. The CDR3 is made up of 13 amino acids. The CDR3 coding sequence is TGTGCCAGCCGGGCAGGGTCACCAGAGACCCAGTACTTC. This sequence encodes CASRAGSPETQYF.